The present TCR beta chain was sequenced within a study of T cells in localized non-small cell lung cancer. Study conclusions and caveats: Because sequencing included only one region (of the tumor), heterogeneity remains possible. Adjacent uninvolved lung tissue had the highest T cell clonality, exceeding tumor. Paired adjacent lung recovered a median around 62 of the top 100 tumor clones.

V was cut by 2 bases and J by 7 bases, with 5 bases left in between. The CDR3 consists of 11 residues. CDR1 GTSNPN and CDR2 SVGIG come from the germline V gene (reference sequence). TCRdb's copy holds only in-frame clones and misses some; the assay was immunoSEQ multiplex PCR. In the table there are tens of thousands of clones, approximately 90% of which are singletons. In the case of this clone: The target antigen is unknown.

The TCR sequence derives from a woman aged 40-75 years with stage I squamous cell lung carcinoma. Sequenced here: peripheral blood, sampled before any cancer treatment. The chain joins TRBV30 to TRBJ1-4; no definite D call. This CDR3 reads CAWSKGEKLFF. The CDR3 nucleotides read TGTGCCTGGAGTAAAGGTGAAAAACTGTTTTTT.